The source of this TCR beta chain is a study of cytotoxic CD8 clonotypes in ibrutinib-treated CLL. Study-wide results and limits: Clonality showed a rise at ibrutinib response that reversed toward baseline at progression.

Comment on this clone: Its antigen remains unknown.

With sequencing, the targeted depth ranged from 1 in 200,000 to 1 in 1 million T cells. Libraries were prepared by immunoSEQ multiplex PCR; TCRdb keeps only in-frame clonotypes and omits some of them. The sample lists tens of thousands of clones; 90% were seen once. CDR1 and CDR2 from the germline V gene are MNHEY and SVGAGI. There are 15 residues in the CDR3. V shed 6 bases and J 6 bases; nucleotides not matched to a gene: 11. The V and J genes are TRBV6-5 and TRBJ2-7; 10 bases fit TRBD1. This clonotype originated in a human donor with chronic lymphocytic leukemia. Sequencing was performed on PBMCs, taken after 12 months of ibrutinib treatment. The CDR3 is CASRPSGDRGGEQYF. CDR3 bases: TGTGCCAGCAGACCTTCCGGGGACAGGGGCGGCGAGCAGTACTTC.